Listed here are 10 T cell receptor beta chains from one sample, sequenced in a study of T cells in localized non-small cell lung cancer. Generated by immunoSEQ multiplex PCR, the TCRdb table keeps only in-frame clones and is missing some. The data show about 910 clones, around 34% seen once. The material sequenced was normal lung tissue next to the tumor, taken before any cancer treatment. These receptors all stem from a female donor older than 55 with stage III squamous cell lung carcinoma.

The chain uses TRBV6-8 and TRBJ1-4; possibly TRBD1 for D (6 bases). CDR1 and CDR2 (germline): MNHGY, SAAAGT. Between the trimmed V and J ends, which lost 5 bases and 4 bases, there was a span of 11 bases. The CDR3 spans 14 residues. The CDR3 DNA sequence: TGTGCCAGCAGTGACGGGGGCCTTAATGAAAAACTGTTTTTT. Translated, it gives CASSDGGLNEKLFF.

By frequency in the sample, this clone is large (0.1 to 1%). The V and J genes are TRBV19 and TRBJ2-3, with D possibly matching TRBD2 (5 bases). CDR1 and CDR2 from the germline V gene are LNHDA and SQIVND (reference sequence). V was clipped by 3 bases and J by 2 bases, with 15 bases between them. CDR3 length: 16 residues. DNA of the CDR3: TGTGCCAGTAGTATTAGGCCCAGCGGAGCCACAGATACGCAGTATTTT. It codes for CASSIRPSGATDTQYF.

This clone was observed a handful of times. The chain combines TRBV6-7 with TRBJ1-6; no clear D. TRBV6-7 is designated an ORF whose function remains uncertain. The CDR3 totals 12 residues. The V gene lost 2 bases and the J gene lost 10 bases, with 6 bases spanning the gap. CDR3 residues: CASSYRSSPLHF. The CDR3 nucleotides read TGTGCCAGCAGTTACCGAAGCTCACCCCTCCACTTT.

This clone occurred a few times. The genes are TRBV11-3 and TRBJ2-6, with 7 positions matching TRBD1. V shed 5 bases, J shed 0 bases, and the junction held 10 bases outside the gene matches. This CDR3 is 18 amino acids long. Germline CDR1 is SGHNT and CDR2 is YENEEA. This CDR3 reads CASSPTLGQISGANVLTF. The CDR3 coding sequence is TGTGCCAGCAGCCCCACGCTGGGACAGATCTCTGGGGCCAACGTCCTGACTTTC. The entire variable domain, with the rest obtained from reference TRBV11-3 and TRBJ2-6, is as follows: EAGVVQSPRYKIIEKKQPVAFWCNPISGHNTLYWYLQNLGQGPELLIRYENEEAVDDSQLPKDRFSAERLKGVDSTLKIQPAELGDSAVYLCASSPTLGQISGANVLTFGAGSRLTVL.

The V gene is TRBV7-5, the J gene TRBJ2-3. TRBV7-5 is a listed pseudogene. The CDR3 totals 17 residues. This CDR3 reads CASSLRGTGIFTDTQYF. CDR3 DNA sequence: TGTGCCAGCAGCCTGCGGGGCACAGGGATCTTCACAGATACGCAGTATTTT.

CDR3 sequence (DNA): TGTGCCAGTAGTGACGGAAACAGGAGAGGCGAGCAGTACTTC. Translating it yields CASSDGNRRGEQYF. The chain employs TRBV19 and TRBJ2-7; D is possibly TRBD1 (5 bases). The germline V gene has CDR1 LNHDA and CDR2 SQIVND (reference sequence). The V end lost 5 bases, the J end lost 6 bases, and 17 bases lay between the germline ends. This CDR3 has 14 residues.

The rearrangement links TRBV15 to TRBJ1-5; 8 bases are a match to TRBD1. This CDR3 region has 16 residues. V dropped 0 bases and J dropped 4; count of bases not matched to a gene: 5. From germline, CDR1 is LNHNV and CDR2 YYDKDF (reference sequence). The CDR3 bases are TGTGCCACCAGCAGAGATCACAGGGGGTGGAATCAGCCCCAGCATTTT. Amino acids: CATSRDHRGWNQPQHF.

This clone was picked up a small number of times. V usage is TRBV6-8 and J usage is TRBJ1-2; possible D gene TRBD1, 5 bases. Looked up from germline, CDR1 is MNHGY and CDR2 is SAAAGT. Trimming took off 10 bases at V and 3 bases at J, with 12 bases between the two ends. The CDR3 contains 12 residues. The CDR3 loop is CAISGQDYGYTF. Here the CDR3 DNA reads TGTGCCATCAGCGGACAAGACTATGGCTACACCTTC.

V is TRBV11-3 and J is TRBJ2-1; tentative D call: TRBD1 (6 bases). Trimming stripped 1 base from V and 2 bases from J, with 6 bases between. Germline V lookup: CDR1 SGHNT, CDR2 YENEEA. The CDR3 totals 14 residues. The CDR3 loop is CASSLGGPYNEQFF. The CDR3 DNA reads as TGTGCCAGCAGCTTAGGGGGGCCCTACAATGAGCAGTTCTTC. The variable domain in full, with the rest retrieved from reference TRBV11-3 and TRBJ2-1, is EAGVVQSPRYKIIEKKQPVAFWCNPISGHNTLYWYLQNLGQGPELLIRYENEEAVDDSQLPKDRFSAERLKGVDSTLKIQPAELGDSAVYLCASSLGGPYNEQFFGPGTRLTVL.

This clone is large in the sample. The chain has TRBV11-3 and TRBJ2-2; the D is unclear. The V gene lost 5 bases and the J gene lost 0 bases, with 7 bases spanning the gap. Germline CDR1 reads SGHNT; CDR2 reads YENEEA. The CDR3 consists of 14 residues. In DNA form, the CDR3 reads TGTGCCAGCAGCACCGACACGAACACCGGGGAGCTGTTTTTT. Translating it yields CASSTDTNTGELFF.